This T cell receptor beta chain is drawn from a study of blood T cell repertoires in COVID-19. V was pared by 4 bases and J by 2 bases, with 10 bases of the junction left unmatched. Germline V gene data show CDR1 as SGHTS and CDR2 as YDEGEE. The CDR3 runs to 16 residues. Original processing notes: It was from reference gene primer amplification that nucleated cell counts were estimated. Sequencing was performed with immunoSEQ multiplex PCR; in TCRdb, only in-frame clones are kept and a portion is missing. D and trimming come from the DNA, and the V and J calls and clone size come from that table. The profile covers 120,000 to 150,000 clones, with more than 75% appearing a single time and about 16% taken by the ten largest.

The sequence was collected from a human donor with acute or convalescent COVID-19. The donor label of this sample is uncertain. V usage is TRBV5-8 and J usage is TRBJ2-7; TRBD2 matches 9 bases. Material: peripheral blood. The CDR3, as DNA: TGTGCCAGCAGCCGCGGGGCTAGCGGGGCCACCTACGAGCAGTACTTC. Translation: CASSRGASGATYEQYF.